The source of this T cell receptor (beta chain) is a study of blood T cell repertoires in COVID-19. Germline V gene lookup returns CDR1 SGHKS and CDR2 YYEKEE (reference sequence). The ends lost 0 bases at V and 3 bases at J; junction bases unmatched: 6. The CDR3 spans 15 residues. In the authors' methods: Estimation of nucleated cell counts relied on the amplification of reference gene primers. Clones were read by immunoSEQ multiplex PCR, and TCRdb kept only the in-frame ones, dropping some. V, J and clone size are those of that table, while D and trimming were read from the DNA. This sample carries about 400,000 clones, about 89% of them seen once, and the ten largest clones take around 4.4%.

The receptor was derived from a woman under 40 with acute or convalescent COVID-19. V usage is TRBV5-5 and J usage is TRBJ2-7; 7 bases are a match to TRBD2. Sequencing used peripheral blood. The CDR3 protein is CASSLAGGGFYEQYF. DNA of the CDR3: TGTGCCAGCAGCTTGGCTGGGGGGGGGTTCTACGAGCAGTACTTC.